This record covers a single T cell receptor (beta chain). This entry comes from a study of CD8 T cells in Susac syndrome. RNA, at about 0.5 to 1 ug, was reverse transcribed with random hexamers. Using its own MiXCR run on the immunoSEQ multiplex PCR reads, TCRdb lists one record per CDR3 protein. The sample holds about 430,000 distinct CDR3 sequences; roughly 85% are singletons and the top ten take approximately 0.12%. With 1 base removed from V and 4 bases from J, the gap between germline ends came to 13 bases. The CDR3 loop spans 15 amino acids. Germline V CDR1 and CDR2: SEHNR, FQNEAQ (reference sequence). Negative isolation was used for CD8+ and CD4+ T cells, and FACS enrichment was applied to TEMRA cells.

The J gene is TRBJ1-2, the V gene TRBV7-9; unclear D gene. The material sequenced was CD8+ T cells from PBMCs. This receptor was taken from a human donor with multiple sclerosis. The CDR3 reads CASSLEGPGGYGYTF. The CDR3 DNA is TGTGCCAGCAGCTTAGAGGGCCCGGGAGGCTATGGCTACACCTTC.